This T cell receptor beta chain was retrieved from a study of cytomegalovirus exposure and HLA in healthy donors. This CDR3 has 16 residues. In germline, CDR1 is LNHNV, CDR2 YYDKDF (reference sequence). V lost 0 bases, J lost 5 bases, and 9 bases stayed unmatched. PCR primers comprised 60 Vbeta and 13 Jbeta primers. The table came from immunoSEQ multiplex PCR; TCRdb's copy has only in-frame clones and leaves some out. The table records over 85,000 clones, 80% of them present only once. The chain couples TRBV15 to TRBJ2-5; 7 positions agree with TRBD2. The clonotype originates from a woman aged 55-70 years in good health and CMV-seropositive. Specimen: PBMCs. DNA for the CDR3: TGTGCCACCAGCAGAGAATGGGTGGGGCGGGAGGAGACCCAGTACTTC. This sequence encodes CATSREWVGREETQYF.